One and the same sample provided the 18 T cell receptor beta chains below, sequenced in a study of blood T cells in healthy people across ages. Together with a sample-barcoded 5' primer, a J-beta primer mix was included in a second PCR lasting roughly 6 to 12 cycles. TCRdb re-called the 5' RACE reads through MiXCR, storing one row per CDR3 protein. The profile shows fewer than 900,000 distinct CDR3 sequences, approximately 43% of them singletons. The specimen sequenced was blood. The receptors come from a woman in her sixties in good health.

This clonotype has only one observation. The chain employs TRBV6-5 and TRBJ2-7; TRBD2 matches at 8 bases. The germline V gene has CDR1 MNHEY and CDR2 SVGAGI. The CDR3 contains 15 residues. Trimming cost V 6 bases and J 1 base; bases outside gene matches: 8. The CDR3 here is CASRELAEGSYEQYF. The CDR3 coding sequence is TGTGCCAGCAGAGAACTAGCGGAGGGTTCCTACGAGCAGTACTTC.

CDR3 protein: CAISEVVTTGELFF. In DNA form, the CDR3 reads TGTGCCATCAGTGAGGTTGTGACCACCGGGGAGCTGTTTTTT. V is TRBV10-3 and J is TRBJ2-2; no reliable D call. The CDR3 runs 14 residues. CDR1 and CDR2 from the germline V gene are ENHRY and SYGVKD. With 2 bases removed from V and 4 bases from J, the gap between germline ends came to 8 bases.

Note on this clonotype: Mismatch with germline at one junction end may stem from a read error. The rearrangement uses TRBV3-1 and TRBJ2-1; D gene unclear. Germline CDR1 LGHDT, CDR2 YNNKEL (reference sequence). There are 16 residues in the CDR3. The CDR3 reads CASSQDPGPSYNKQFF. The CDR3 bases are TGTGCCAGCAGCCAAGATCCCGGACCATCCTACAATAAGCAGTTCTTC.

The chain links TRBV29-1 to TRBJ2-1, with D perhaps TRBD2 (6 bases). V gave up 2 bases and J gave up 10 bases, with 15 bases separating them. Germline CDR1 and CDR2: SQVTM and ANQGSEA. CDR3 length: 13 amino acids. The CDR3 region has the DNA TGCAGCGTTGAATTCGGAGGGAATAGGGAGCAGTTCTTC. The encoded protein is CSVEFGGNREQFF.

This clonotype has just one count. V is TRBV6-6 and J is TRBJ2-1, with 7 bases identical to TRBD2. The CDR3 loop spans 14 amino acids. V lost 7 bases to trimming and J lost 3 bases; unmatched junction nucleotides: 6. CDR1 and CDR2 (germline): MNHNY, SVGAGI (reference sequence). CDR3 amino acids: CASTPKRGYNEQFF. The DNA of the CDR3 is TGTGCCAGCACCCCAAAGCGGGGCTACAATGAGCAGTTCTTC.

This clonotype was seen only a few times. The chain carries TRBV12-3 or TRBV12-4 and TRBJ1-4; D gene unclear. CDR3 length: 15 amino acids. Trimming shortened V by 0 bases and J by 6 bases, and 11 bases separated the two germline ends. CDR3 sequence (DNA): TGTGCCAGCAGTTTAGCGAGATTCTCAGATGAAAAACTGTTTTTT. Encoded protein: CASSLARFSDEKLFF.

The rearrangement links TRBV19 to TRBJ2-7; 10 nucleotides match TRBD1. This CDR3 has 16 residues. Germline V lookup: CDR1 LNHDA, CDR2 SQIVND (reference sequence). With V trimmed by 4 bases and J by 3 bases, 9 bases remained unmatched. CDR3 sequence (DNA): TGTGCCAGTAGTAATGACTTCGGGACAGGGGACTACGAGCAGTACTTC. This gives the protein CASSNDFGTGDYEQYF. The full variable domain, in which reference TRBV19 and TRBJ2-7 provide the parts outside the CDR3, is DGGITQSPKYLFRKEGQNVTLSCEQNLNHDAMYWYRQDPGQGLRLIYYSQIVNDFQKGDIAEGYSVSREKKESFPLTVTSAQKNPTAFYLCASSNDFGTGDYEQYFGPGTRLTVT.

CDR3 DNA: TGCAGTGGTCAACCCCCCACAGATACGCAGTATTTT. This encodes CSGQPPTDTQYF. The V gene is TRBV20-1, the J gene TRBJ2-3; no reliable D call. This CDR3 spans 12 amino acids. CDR1 is DFQATT, CDR2 SNEGSKA, per germline (reference sequence). V lost 7 bases and J 2 bases, leaving 10 bases between the germline ends.

In nucleotides, the CDR3 is TGTGCCAGCAGTCTGACTAGCGGGGGCCTCCTCTCCTACAATGAGCAGTTCTTC. It yields the protein CASSLTSGGLLSYNEQFF. The rearrangement uses TRBV6-1 and TRBJ2-1; 12 bases fit TRBD2. This CDR3 spans 18 amino acids. Germline CDR1 MNHNS, CDR2 SASEGT. V gave up 5 bases and J gave up 0 bases; unmatched junction bases: 8.

This clonotype was seen a few times. The genes are TRBV11-2 and TRBJ2-3; the D is unclear. This CDR3 spans 12 amino acids. Trimming removed 5 bases at V and 2 bases at J, with 5 bases between. Germline V gives CDR1 SGHAT, CDR2 FQNNGV. The CDR3 region has the DNA TGTGCCAGCAGCATCGTCACAGATACGCAGTATTTT. Translated: CASSIVTDTQYF.

This clonotype was observed a few times. The V and J genes are TRBV7-2 and TRBJ2-3, with D perhaps matching TRBD1 (6 bases). Germline CDR1 is SGHTA and CDR2 is FQGNSA. The V end lost 3 bases, the J end lost 5 bases, and 18 bases lay between the germline ends. The CDR3 extends over 16 amino acids. CDR3 nucleotide sequence: TGTGCCAGCAGCTTCAGGGGCGCGGCAGGTCAAGATACGCAGTATTTT. Its protein is CASSFRGAAGQDTQYF.

The chain employs TRBV5-1 and TRBJ2-3; D might be TRBD2 (7 bases). The CDR3 length is 14 residues. The V gene lost 6 bases and the J gene lost 2 bases, with 13 bases spanning the gap. Germline V gene data show CDR1 as SGHRS and CDR2 as YFSETQ. The CDR3 reads CASTRGRDTDTQYF. In nucleotides, the CDR3 is TGCGCCAGCACGCGGGGGCGAGACACAGATACGCAGTATTTT.

The chain employs TRBV7-8 and TRBJ1-5; TRBD1 might be the D (5 bases). This CDR3 contains 14 residues. V lost 1 base and J lost 7, with 11 bases in between. Germline V CDR1 and CDR2: SGHVS, FQNEAQ. The CDR3: CASSLGTRGQPQHF. The CDR3 DNA is TGTGCCAGCAGCTTAGGTACCCGGGGGCAGCCCCAGCATTTT.

This sequence joins TRBV7-7 and TRBJ2-3; maybe TRBD2 (6 bases). The V gene's germline CDR1 is SSHAT and CDR2 FNYEAQ (reference sequence). The V end was cut by 1 base, the J end by 2 bases, with 13 bases between. The CDR3 length is 16 residues. The CDR3 spells CASSLGRGLATDTQYF. The CDR3 DNA reads TGTGCCAGCAGCTTAGGGCGGGGACTGGCCACAGATACGCAGTATTTT.

Only a few counts were recorded for this clonotype. J is TRBJ2-1 and V is TRBV6-5; maybe TRBD2 (6 bases). Trimming removed 0 bases at V and 8 bases at J, with 14 bases between. Germline CDR1 reads MNHEY; CDR2 reads SVGAGI. The CDR3 consists of 15 residues. The CDR3 here is CASSYSAGPLDEQFF. The DNA for the CDR3 is TGTGCCAGCAGTTACTCGGCGGGACCCCTCGATGAGCAGTTCTTC.

This clonotype occurred a few times. J is TRBJ2-3 and V is TRBV11-2; TRBD2 aligns across 8 bases. J lost 6 bases, V lost 0 bases, and 5 bases had no gene match. Germline values: CDR1 SGHAT, CDR2 FQNNGV. CDR3 length: 15 amino acids. DNA for the CDR3: TGTGCCAGCAGCTTAGACCGGGGGGGAGCGGATACGCAGTATTTT. This translates into CASSLDRGGADTQYF.

This clonotype was seen only a few times. The chain joins TRBV30 to TRBJ2-6, with D possibly TRBD1 on 6 matching bases. Trimming took off 6 bases at V and 0 bases at J, with 9 bases between the two ends. Germline V CDR1 and CDR2: GTSNPN, SVGIG (reference sequence). The CDR3 runs to 14 residues. CDR3 residues: CACTGSSGANVLTF. The CDR3 DNA sequence: TGTGCCTGTACAGGGTCCTCTGGGGCCAACGTCCTGACTTTC. Using reference TRBV30 and TRBJ2-6 for the parts outside the CDR3, the full variable domain is SQTIHQWPATLVQPVGSPLSLECTVEGTSNPNLYWYRQAAGRGLQLLFYSVGIGQISSEVPQNLSASRPQDRQFILSSKKLLLSDSGFYLCACTGSSGANVLTFGAGSRLTVL.

This clonotype was seen a few times. The chain couples TRBV20-1 to TRBJ2-7, with 13 bases lining up with TRBD2. The CDR3 runs to 15 residues. Germline CDR1 is DFQATT and CDR2 is SNEGSKA (reference sequence). V dropped 5 bases and J dropped 8; count of bases not matched to a gene: 12. CDR3 residues: CSAPELAGGLGKQYF. Written as DNA, the CDR3 is TGCAGTGCTCCTGAACTAGCGGGAGGGCTAGGGAAGCAGTACTTC.